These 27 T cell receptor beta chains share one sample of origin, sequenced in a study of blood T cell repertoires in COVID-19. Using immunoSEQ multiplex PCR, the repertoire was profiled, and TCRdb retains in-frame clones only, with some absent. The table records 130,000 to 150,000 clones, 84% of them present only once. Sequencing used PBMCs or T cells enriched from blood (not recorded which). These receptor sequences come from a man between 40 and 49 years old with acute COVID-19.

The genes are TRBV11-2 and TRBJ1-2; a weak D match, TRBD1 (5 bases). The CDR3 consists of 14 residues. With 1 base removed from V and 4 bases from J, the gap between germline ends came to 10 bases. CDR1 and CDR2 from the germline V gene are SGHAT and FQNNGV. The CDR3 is CASSLGVTAYGYTF. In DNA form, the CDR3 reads TGTGCCAGCAGCTTAGGTGTGACAGCCTATGGCTACACCTTC.

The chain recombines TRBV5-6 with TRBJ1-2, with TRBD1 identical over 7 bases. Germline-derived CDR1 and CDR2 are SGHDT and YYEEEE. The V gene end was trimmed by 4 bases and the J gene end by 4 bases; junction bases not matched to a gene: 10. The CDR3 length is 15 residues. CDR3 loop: CASSTQGVSLYGYTF. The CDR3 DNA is TGTGCCAGCAGCACCCAGGGGGTCTCACTCTATGGCTACACCTTC.

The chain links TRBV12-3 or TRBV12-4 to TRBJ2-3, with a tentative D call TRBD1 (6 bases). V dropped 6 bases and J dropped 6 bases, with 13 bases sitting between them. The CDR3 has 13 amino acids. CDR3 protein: CASSPGERDTQYF. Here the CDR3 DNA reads TGTGCCAGCAGCCCAGGGGAGCGGGATACGCAGTATTTT.

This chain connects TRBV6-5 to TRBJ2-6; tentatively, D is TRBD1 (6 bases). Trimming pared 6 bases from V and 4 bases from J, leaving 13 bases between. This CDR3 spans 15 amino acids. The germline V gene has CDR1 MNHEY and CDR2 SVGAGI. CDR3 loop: CASSLTGSGANVLTF. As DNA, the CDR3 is TGTGCCAGCAGCTTAACAGGGTCCGGGGCCAACGTCCTGACTTTC.

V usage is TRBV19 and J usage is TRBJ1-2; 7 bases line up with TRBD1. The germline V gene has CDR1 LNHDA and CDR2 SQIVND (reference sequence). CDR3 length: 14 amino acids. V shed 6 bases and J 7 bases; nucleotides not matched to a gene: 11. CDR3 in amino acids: CASRTGVESGGYTF. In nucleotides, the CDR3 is TGTGCCAGTAGAACAGGGGTAGAGTCGGGTGGCTACACCTTC. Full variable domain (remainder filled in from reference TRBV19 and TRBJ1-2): DGGITQSPKYLFRKEGQNVTLSCEQNLNHDAMYWYRQDPGQGLRLIYYSQIVNDFQKGDIAEGYSVSREKKESFPLTVTSAQKNPTAFYLCASRTGVESGGYTFGSGTRLTVV.

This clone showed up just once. CDR3 nucleotides: TGTGCCAGCAGCGTAGCCGCTACTTTGGATACGCAGTATTTT. This translates into CASSVAATLDTQYF. The chain links TRBV9 to TRBJ2-3; D call uncertain. The CDR3 totals 14 residues. The V end was cut by 0 bases, the J end by 6 bases, with 11 bases between. The germline CDR1 and CDR2 sequences are SGDLS and YYNGEE.

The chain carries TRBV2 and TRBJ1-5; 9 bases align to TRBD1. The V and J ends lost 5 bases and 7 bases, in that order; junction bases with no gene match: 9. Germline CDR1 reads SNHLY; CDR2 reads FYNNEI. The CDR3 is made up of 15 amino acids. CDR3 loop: CASSRDRVADQPQHF. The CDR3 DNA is TGTGCCAGCAGTAGGGACAGGGTGGCGGACCAGCCCCAGCATTTT. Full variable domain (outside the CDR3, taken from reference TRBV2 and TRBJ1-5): EPEVTQTPSHQVTQMGQEVILRCVPISNHLYFYWYRQILGQKVEFLVSFYNNEISEKSEIFDDQFSVERPDGSNFTLKIRSTKLEDSAMYFCASSRDRVADQPQHFGDGTRLSIL.

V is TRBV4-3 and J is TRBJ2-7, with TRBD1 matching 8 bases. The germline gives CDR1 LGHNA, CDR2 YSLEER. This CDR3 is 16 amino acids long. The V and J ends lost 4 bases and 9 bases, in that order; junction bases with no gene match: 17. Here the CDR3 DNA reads TGCGCCAGCAGCCCGAGGGGTCTGGGGACAGGCTCAGCGCAGTACTTC. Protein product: CASSPRGLGTGSAQYF.

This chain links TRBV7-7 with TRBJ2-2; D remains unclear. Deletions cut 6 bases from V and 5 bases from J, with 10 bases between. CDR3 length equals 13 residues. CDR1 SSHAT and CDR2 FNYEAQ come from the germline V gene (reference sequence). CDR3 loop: CASRTGSTGELFF. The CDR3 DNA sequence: TGTGCCAGCAGGACGGGTTCAACCGGGGAGCTGTTTTTT.

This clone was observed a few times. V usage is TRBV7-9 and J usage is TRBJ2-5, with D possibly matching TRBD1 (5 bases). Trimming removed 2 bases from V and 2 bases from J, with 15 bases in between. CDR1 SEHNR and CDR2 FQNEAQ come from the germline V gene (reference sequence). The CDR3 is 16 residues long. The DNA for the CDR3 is TGTGCCAGCAGCTTAAGGGGAAGTCTGGTGCAAGAGACCCAGTACTTC. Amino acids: CASSLRGSLVQETQYF.

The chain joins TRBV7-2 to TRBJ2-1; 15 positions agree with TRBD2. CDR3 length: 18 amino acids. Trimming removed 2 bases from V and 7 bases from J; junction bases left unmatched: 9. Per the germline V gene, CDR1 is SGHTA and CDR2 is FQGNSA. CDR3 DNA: TGTGCCAGCAGCTTACGCGGACTAGCGGGAGGGCCCTGGAATGAGCAGTTCTTC. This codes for CASSLRGLAGGPWNEQFF.

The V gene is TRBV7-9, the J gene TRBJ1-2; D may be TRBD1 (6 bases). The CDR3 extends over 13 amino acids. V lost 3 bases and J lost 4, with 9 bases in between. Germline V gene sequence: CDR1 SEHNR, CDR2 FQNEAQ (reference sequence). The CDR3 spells CASSLGGAYGYTF. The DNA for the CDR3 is TGTGCCAGCAGCTTGGGGGGGGCCTATGGCTACACCTTC.

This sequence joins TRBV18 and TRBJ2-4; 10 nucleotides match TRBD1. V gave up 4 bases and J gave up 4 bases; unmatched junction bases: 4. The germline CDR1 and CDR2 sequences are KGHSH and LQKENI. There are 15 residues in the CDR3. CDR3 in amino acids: CASSREGQGKNIQYF. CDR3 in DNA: TGTGCCAGCTCACGGGAGGGACAGGGGAAAAACATTCAGTACTTC.

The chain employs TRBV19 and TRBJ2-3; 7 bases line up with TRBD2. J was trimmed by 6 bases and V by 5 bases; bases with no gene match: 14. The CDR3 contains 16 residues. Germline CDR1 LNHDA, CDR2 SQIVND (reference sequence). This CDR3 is CASSLRLAELSDTQYF. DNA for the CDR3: TGTGCCAGTAGTTTACGTCTAGCGGAGCTGTCCGATACGCAGTATTTT. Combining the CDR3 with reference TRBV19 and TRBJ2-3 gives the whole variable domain DGGITQSPKYLFRKEGQNVTLSCEQNLNHDAMYWYRQDPGQGLRLIYYSQIVNDFQKGDIAEGYSVSREKKESFPLTVTSAQKNPTAFYLCASSLRLAELSDTQYFGPGTRLTVL.

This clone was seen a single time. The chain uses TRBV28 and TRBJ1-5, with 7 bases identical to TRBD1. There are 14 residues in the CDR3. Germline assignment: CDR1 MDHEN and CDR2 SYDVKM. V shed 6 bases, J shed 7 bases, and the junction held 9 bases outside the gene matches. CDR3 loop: CASSYRGGWQPQHF. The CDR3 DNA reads TGTGCCAGCAGCTACAGGGGAGGTTGGCAGCCCCAGCATTTT.

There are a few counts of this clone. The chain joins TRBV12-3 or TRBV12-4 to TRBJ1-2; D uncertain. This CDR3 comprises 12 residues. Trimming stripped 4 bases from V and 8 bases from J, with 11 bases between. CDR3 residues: CASSSNLIGYTF. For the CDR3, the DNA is TGTGCCAGCAGTTCTAATCTCATCGGCTACACCTTC.

The CDR3: CASSLGQGGELFF. CDR3 DNA: TGCGCCAGCAGCTTGGGGCAGGGCGGGGAGCTGTTTTTT. The V call is TRBV5-1, the J call TRBJ2-2; tentatively, D is TRBD1 (5 bases). This CDR3 is 13 amino acids long. Between the trimmed V and J ends, which lost 0 bases and 7 bases, there was a span of 7 bases. Per the germline V gene, CDR1 is SGHRS and CDR2 is YFSETQ.

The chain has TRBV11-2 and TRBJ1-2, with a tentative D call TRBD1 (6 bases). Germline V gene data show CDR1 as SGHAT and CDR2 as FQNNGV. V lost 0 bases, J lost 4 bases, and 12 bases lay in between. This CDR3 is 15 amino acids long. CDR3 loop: CASSLEGANTYGYTF. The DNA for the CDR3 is TGTGCCAGCAGCTTAGAGGGGGCTAACACCTATGGCTACACCTTC.

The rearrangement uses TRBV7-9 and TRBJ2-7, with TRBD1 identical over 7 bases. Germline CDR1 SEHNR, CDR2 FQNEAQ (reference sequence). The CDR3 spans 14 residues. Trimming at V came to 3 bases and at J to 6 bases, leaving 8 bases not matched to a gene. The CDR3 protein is CASSFGTGAREQYF. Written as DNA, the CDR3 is TGTGCCAGCAGCTTCGGTACAGGGGCGCGCGAGCAGTACTTC.

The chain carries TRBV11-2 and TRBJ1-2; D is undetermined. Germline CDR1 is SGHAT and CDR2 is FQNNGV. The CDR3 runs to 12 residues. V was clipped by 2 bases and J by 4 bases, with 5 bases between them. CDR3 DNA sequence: TGTGCCAGCAGCTTAAGCCTCTATGGCTACACCTTC. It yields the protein CASSLSLYGYTF.

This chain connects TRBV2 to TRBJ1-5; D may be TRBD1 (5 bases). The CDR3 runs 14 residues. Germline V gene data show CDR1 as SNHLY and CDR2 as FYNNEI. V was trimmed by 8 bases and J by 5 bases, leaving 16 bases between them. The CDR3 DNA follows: TGTGCCAGCGCCCCTCGGGGGACTTATCAGCCCCAGCATTTT. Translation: CASAPRGTYQPQHF.

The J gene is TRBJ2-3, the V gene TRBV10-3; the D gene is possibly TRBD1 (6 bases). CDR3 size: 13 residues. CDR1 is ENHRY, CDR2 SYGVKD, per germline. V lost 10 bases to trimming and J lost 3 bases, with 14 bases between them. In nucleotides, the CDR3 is TGTGCCACGCAACAGGGAGTGACAGATACGCAGTATTTT. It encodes CATQQGVTDTQYF.

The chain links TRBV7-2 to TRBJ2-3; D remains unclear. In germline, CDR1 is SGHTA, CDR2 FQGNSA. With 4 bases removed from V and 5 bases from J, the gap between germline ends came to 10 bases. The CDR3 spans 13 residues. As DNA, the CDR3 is TGTGCCAGCAGCTATACAGTCGAAGATACGCAGTATTTT. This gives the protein CASSYTVEDTQYF.

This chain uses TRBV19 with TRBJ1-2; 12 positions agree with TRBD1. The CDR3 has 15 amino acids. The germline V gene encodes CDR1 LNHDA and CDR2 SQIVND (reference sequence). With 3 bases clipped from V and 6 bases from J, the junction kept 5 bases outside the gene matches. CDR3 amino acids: CASSIRDRGQNGYTF. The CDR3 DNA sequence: TGTGCCAGTAGTATCCGGGACAGGGGGCAGAATGGCTACACCTTC.

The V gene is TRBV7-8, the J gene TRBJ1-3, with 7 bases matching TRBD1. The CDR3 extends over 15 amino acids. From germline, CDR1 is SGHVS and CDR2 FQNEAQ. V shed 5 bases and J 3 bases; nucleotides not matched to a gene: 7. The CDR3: CASSVTGAVGNTIYF. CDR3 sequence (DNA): TGTGCCAGCAGCGTCACAGGGGCAGTTGGAAACACCATATATTTT.

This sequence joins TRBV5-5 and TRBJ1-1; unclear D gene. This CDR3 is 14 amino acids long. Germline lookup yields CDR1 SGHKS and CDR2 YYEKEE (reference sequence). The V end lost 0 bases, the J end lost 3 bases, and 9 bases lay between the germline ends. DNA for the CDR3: TGTGCCAGCAGCTTGGTTGAGGGCTACACTGAAGCTTTCTTT. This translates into CASSLVEGYTEAFF. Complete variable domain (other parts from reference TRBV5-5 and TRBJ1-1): DAGVTQSPTHLIKTRGQQVTLRCSPISGHKSVSWYQQVLGQGPQFIFQYYEKEERGRGNFPDRFSARQFPNYSSELNVNALLLGDSALYLCASSLVEGYTEAFFGQGTRLTVV.

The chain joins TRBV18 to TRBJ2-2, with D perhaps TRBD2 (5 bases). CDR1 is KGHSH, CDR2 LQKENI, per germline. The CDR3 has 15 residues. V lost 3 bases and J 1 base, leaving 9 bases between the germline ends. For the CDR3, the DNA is TGTGCCAGCTCACCGGACTCCCTGAACACCGGGGAGCTGTTTTTT. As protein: CASSPDSLNTGELFF.